This T cell receptor beta chain was retrieved from a study of CD8+ T cells in alopecia areata. V shed 4 bases and J 3 bases; nucleotides not matched to a gene: 3. This CDR3 comprises 13 residues. Per the germline V gene, CDR1 is SGHDN and CDR2 is FVKESK. Sequencing templates came from extracted RNA that was reverse transcribed into cDNA. TCRdb's table, derived via immunoSEQ multiplex PCR, lists solely in-frame clones and lacks some. This table has roughly 190,000 clones, less than 70% appearing once. As to treatment: oral pan-JAK inhibitor, 5-10 mg twice daily. This sequence was found in a human donor with alopecia areata. V usage is TRBV14 and J usage is TRBJ2-7; 7 bases agree with TRBD1. The sample was CD4+ T cells sorted from blood, taken at approximately week 50, from a patient treated with tofacitinib. The CDR3, as DNA: TGTGCCAGCAGCCCGGGGACAGTCTACGAGCAGTACTTC. The encoded protein is CASSPGTVYEQYF.